This T cell receptor (beta chain) comes out of a study of cytomegalovirus exposure and HLA in healthy donors. Study-level results: HLA allele associations emerged for 15,000 to 20,000 TCR beta sequences in a later analysis, at 0.05 false discovery rate. Some V segments, including TRBV6-2 and TRBV6-3, were excluded as indistinguishable.

Both 60 Vbeta primers and 13 Jbeta primers went into the PCR. Authors' analysis steps: There were some 87 million unique TCR beta chains by a later count, and some 11 million of them were shared. The assay was immunoSEQ multiplex PCR, and TCRdb's table has in-frame clones only and misses some. The V and J calls and clone size were taken over from that table, and D and trimming were inferred from the DNA. The sample contains 140,000 to 150,000 clones, roughly 85% of which appear only once. With regard to this clone: No antigen is known for it.

The V and J ends lost 6 bases and 5 bases, in that order; junction bases with no gene match: 10. CDR1 and CDR2 (germline): SGHTA, FQGNSA. The CDR3 runs 14 residues. The TCR was taken from a male donor in good health and CMV-seronegative. This rearrangement joins TRBV7-2 to TRBJ2-7; TRBD1 aligns across 7 bases. The specimen was PBMCs. The CDR3 protein is CASSLSQGSHEQYF. As DNA, the CDR3 is TGTGCCAGCAGTTTATCACAGGGGAGCCACGAGCAGTACTTC.